This is a list of T cell receptor beta chains from one sample in a study of T cell responses to AZD1222 COVID-19 vaccine. Method: immunoSEQ multiplex PCR; TCRdb's copy keeps in-frame clones and lacks some. The sample holds approximately 150,000 clones, roughly nine tenths seen once. Specimen: peripheral blood, collected on day 0 of AZD1222 vaccination. These receptors all stem from an adult in good health. CDR3s include the opening cysteine and the closing phenylalanine or tryptophan. A D gene is named only where the DNA matches it firmly. The size entry is marked missing in some rows and otherwise reads once, few, many or a size class.

d_call,clone_size,v_call,j_call,cdr3_nt,cdr3_aa
TRBD1,NA,TRBV7-9,TRBJ1-1,TGTGCCAGCAGCCCGGGGACAGTTACTAATATGAACACTGAAGCTTTCTTT,CASSPGTVTNMNTEAFF
NA,once,TRBV6-5,TRBJ1-2,TGTGCCAGCAGTTATCGTGGGATTGGCTACACCTTC,CASSYRGIGYTF
NA,NA,TRBV28,TRBJ1-5,TGTGCCAGCAGGGTGTATAGCAATCAGCCCCAGCATTTT,CASRVYSNQPQHF
NA,NA,TRBV20-1,TRBJ2-2,TGCAGTGCTAGTAGGGGACCGATCACCGGGGAGCTGTTTTTT,CSASRGPITGELFF
TRBD2,NA,TRBV5-4,TRBJ2-7,TGTGCCAGCAGCACAACCGGGACTAGGTACGAGCAGTACTTC,CASSTTGTRYEQYF
TRBD2,NA,TRBV10-1,TRBJ2-1,TGCGCCAGCAGTGCCGGACTAGCGGGAGTCATCGAGCAGTTCTTC,CASSAGLAGVIEQFF
NA,once,TRBV5-5,TRBJ2-3,TGTGCCAGCAGCTTGAACCCAAGGGGTTCGGATACGCAGTATTTT,CASSLNPRGSDTQYF
NA,NA,TRBV6-6,TRBJ1-1,TGTGCCAGCTGGGAGACAGGAGGTTCGAACACTGAAGCTTTCTTT,CASWETGGSNTEAFF
NA,NA,TRBV2,TRBJ1-1,TGTGCCAGCGGACAGAGCTTATTGGGGACTGAAGCTTTCTTT,CASGQSLLGTEAFF
TRBD1,NA,TRBV28,TRBJ2-7,TGTGCCAGCAGTTTGGGACAGCACCGCTCCTACGAGCAGTACTTC,CASSLGQHRSYEQYF
NA,NA,TRBV5-1,TRBJ2-7,TGCGCCAGCAGCTTGGGGATTAGCGGTGTGCAGTACTTC,CASSLGISGVQYF
NA,NA,TRBV7-8,TRBJ1-1,TGTGCCAGCAGCCCGGGACTGCCGATGAACACTGAAGCTTTCTTT,CASSPGLPMNTEAFF
NA,NA,TRBV18,TRBJ1-2,TGTGCCAGCTCACCGGACGGCTATGGCTACACCTTC,CASSPDGYGYTF
NA,NA,TRBV9,TRBJ1-1,TGTGCCAGCAGCGAATTCACCGGAGTGAACACTGAAGCTTTCTTT,CASSEFTGVNTEAFF
NA,NA,TRBV4-3,TRBJ2-7,TGCGCCAGCAGCCGAGACCGGGCCTACGAGCAGTACTTC,CASSRDRAYEQYF
TRBD1,NA,TRBV5-6,TRBJ1-6,TGTGCCAGCAGCGCAACCGGGACAGTGAATTCACCCCTCCACTTT,CASSATGTVNSPLHF
NA,NA,TRBV28,TRBJ1-2,TGTGCCAGCGGACCTGAGGGCGGTGGCTACACCTTC,CASGPEGGGYTF
TRBD1,NA,TRBV5-6,TRBJ1-2,TGTGCCAGCAGCTCCATCGACAGGGGCTATGGCTACACCTTC,CASSSIDRGYGYTF
NA,NA,TRBV5-4,TRBJ1-2,TGTGCCAGCAGCTTTGCAGGGGTGGCCTATGGCTACACCTTC,CASSFAGVAYGYTF
TRBD2,NA,TRBV7-2,TRBJ2-2,TGTGCCAGCAGCCGTAAACTAGCGGGAGTGAACACCGGGGAGCTGTTTTTT,CASSRKLAGVNTGELFF
TRBD1,NA,TRBV5-1,TRBJ1-2,TGCGCCAGCAGCGAGGGGGACAGGGGCCGCTACACCTTC,CASSEGDRGRYTF
TRBD1,NA,TRBV2,TRBJ2-3,TGTGCCAGCAGGAAGGACAGGGAAATTTCGTATACGCAGTATTTT,CASRKDREISYTQYF
NA,NA,TRBV28,TRBJ1-5,TGTGCCACGGGACTCTATAGCAATCAGCCCCAGCATTTT,CATGLYSNQPQHF
NA,NA,TRBV27,TRBJ1-2,TGTGCCAGTCGCGTACCGGGACTACGAGGGGGCTACACCTTC,CASRVPGLRGGYTF
TRBD2,NA,TRBV15,TRBJ2-7,TGTGCCACCAGCAGAGATACTAGCGGGAGTATGTACGAGCAGTACTTC,CATSRDTSGSMYEQYF
NA,NA,TRBV2,TRBJ1-3,TGTGCCAGCAAACCAGGGGCTGGAAACACCATATATTTT,CASKPGAGNTIYF
NA,NA,TRBV5-1,TRBJ2-7,TGCGCCAGCAGCTCCCGTAATCCCCCCTACGAGCAGTACTTC,CASSSRNPPYEQYF
NA,NA,TRBV7-3,TRBJ2-1,TGTGCCAGCAGCCTTGACAGGCACAATGAGCAGTTCTTC,CASSLDRHNEQFF
TRBD1,NA,TRBV7-6,TRBJ2-6,TGTGCCAGCGGCGGGACAGGGACCGGGGCCAACGTCCTGACTTTC,CASGGTGTGANVLTF
TRBD2,NA,TRBV12-5,TRBJ2-1,TGTGCTAGTGGTCCCCGCCTAGCGGGAGATTATGAGCAGTTCTTC,CASGPRLAGDYEQFF
TRBD2,once,TRBV15,TRBJ2-7,TGTGCCACCAGCAGAGATCCCGGGAGGGAGCAGTACTTC,CATSRDPGREQYF
TRBD2,NA,TRBV3-1/TRBV3-2,TRBJ2-5,TGTGCCAGCAGCCCTAGGACTAGCGGGACGGAGACCCAGTACTTC,CASSPRTSGTETQYF
NA,NA,TRBV7-9,TRBJ1-4,TGTGCCAGCAGCCCCGATGGGTATTCTAATGAAAAACTGTTTTTT,CASSPDGYSNEKLFF
NA,NA,TRBV28,TRBJ1-4,TGTGCCAGCAGGCAAGCCGGGAGCCCTGAAAAACTGTTTTTT,CASRQAGSPEKLFF
NA,NA,TRBV19,TRBJ2-7,TGTGCCAGTTCCACCTCGCGAGACAGAGGGAGAGACGAGCAGTACTTC,CASSTSRDRGRDEQYF
NA,NA,TRBV5-4,TRBJ1-4,TGTGCCAGCAGTTATTCGGGGAATGAAAAACTGTTTTTT,CASSYSGNEKLFF
TRBD1,NA,TRBV30,TRBJ1-3,TGTGCCTGGAGTAGGTCCAGGGGGCATTGGTTT,CAWSRSRGHWF
NA,NA,TRBV18,TRBJ2-3,TGTGCCAGCTCACGGTCCCCGATAGCGACTAGCACAGATACGCAGTATTTT,CASSRSPIATSTDTQYF
NA,NA,TRBV10-3,TRBJ1-5,TGTGCCATCAGTTCCAGGGAGGATCAGCCCCAGCATTTT,CAISSREDQPQHF
TRBD2,NA,TRBV7-2,TRBJ2-3,TGTGCCAGCAGCGAGCGGGACTACACAGATACGCAGTATTTT,CASSERDYTDTQYF
TRBD2,NA,TRBV5-4,TRBJ2-3,TGTGCCAGCAGTGAAAGACTAGCGGGATATACAGATACGCAGTATTTT,CASSERLAGYTDTQYF
NA,NA,TRBV9,TRBJ2-1,TGTGCCAGCAGCGTAGGCAGCCTCAATGAGCAGTTCTTC,CASSVGSLNEQFF
TRBD1,NA,TRBV5-4,TRBJ1-2,TGTGCCAGCAGCTTGGTTCGCAGGGACAGAAGTTATGGCTACACCTTC,CASSLVRRDRSYGYTF
TRBD1,NA,TRBV5-5,TRBJ1-1,TGTGCCAGCAGCTTCCCCAGGGGGCGTCGAGGGGACACTGAAGCTTTCTTT,CASSFPRGRRGDTEAFF
NA,NA,TRBV18,TRBJ2-7,TGTGCCAGCTCCCCGGGGGTGACCGAGCAGTACTTC,CASSPGVTEQYF
NA,NA,TRBV5-4,TRBJ2-7,TGTGCCGTTGGGGGCTCCTACGAGCAGTACTTC,CAVGGSYEQYF
TRBD2,NA,TRBV6-5,TRBJ2-1,TGTGCCAGCGGGAGTAGCGGGAGTTACAATGAGCAGTTCTTC,CASGSSGSYNEQFF
TRBD2,NA,TRBV5-1,TRBJ2-2,TGCGCCAGCAGCTTGGCGGCGGGAGAAAAAACCGGGGAGCTGTTTTTT,CASSLAAGEKTGELFF
TRBD2,NA,TRBV20-1,TRBJ2-1,TGCAGTGCTAGTCCGGCGGGAGACAAGTATGAGCAGTTCTTC,CSASPAGDKYEQFF
NA,NA,TRBV27,TRBJ2-6,TGTGCCAGCAGTCTATCCTACTCTGGGGCCAACGTCCTGACTTTC,CASSLSYSGANVLTF
TRBD2,NA,TRBV5-1,TRBJ2-2,TGCGCCAGCGCCGAGACTAGCGGGAGCACCGGGGAGCTGTTTTTT,CASAETSGSTGELFF
TRBD2,NA,TRBV3-1/TRBV3-2,TRBJ2-1,TGTGCCAGCAGCCTGGGACTAGCGGGGTATAATGAGCAGTTCTTC,CASSLGLAGYNEQFF
NA,NA,TRBV19,TRBJ2-7,TGTGCCAGTAGTATAGACGTCGGCAGAGAGCAGTACTTC,CASSIDVGREQYF
NA,NA,TRBV19,TRBJ2-1,TGTGCCAGTAGTAGGTCCGGGACATCCTCCTACAATGAGCAGTTCTTC,CASSRSGTSSYNEQFF
NA,NA,TRBV5-8,TRBJ2-2,TGTGCCAGCAGCTCGACCGGAGTCGGCACCGGGGAGCTGTTTTTT,CASSSTGVGTGELFF
NA,NA,TRBV6-1,TRBJ2-7,TGTGCCAGCAGTGATGGGGGGGGCTTGCGGTCCTCGGTCTCCTACGAGCAGTACTTC,CASSDGGGLRSSVSYEQYF
NA,NA,TRBV10-2,TRBJ1-1,TGCGCCAGCAGCAGACGGGGGGCGGCTTACACTGAAGCTTTCTTT,CASSRRGAAYTEAFF
NA,NA,TRBV15,TRBJ2-7,TGTGCCACCAGCAGAGGGACAGTCGCGGGGCAGTACTTC,CATSRGTVAGQYF
TRBD1,NA,TRBV25-1,TRBJ2-7,TGTGCCAGCGAAACCGGGACAGCCTACGAGCAGTACTTC,CASETGTAYEQYF
NA,NA,TRBV18,TRBJ1-1,TGTGCCAGCTCCCCGCCCACCTACCTAAACACTGAAGCTTTCTTT,CASSPPTYLNTEAFF